This TCR beta chain was sequenced for a study of CD8 T cells in Susac syndrome. Across the study: There were Susac syndrome patients who were therapy-naive at blood draw, others on corticosteroids, and others on intravenous immunoglobulin alone.

The CDR3 runs 12 residues. Trimming took off 3 bases at V and 5 bases at J, with 10 bases between the two ends. CDR1 is SQVTM and CDR2 is ANQGSEA in the germline V gene. CD8+ and CD4+ T cells from blood underwent TCR beta sequencing, which was carried out in a high-throughput format. Random hexamers were used to reverse transcribe an amount of about 0.45 to 1 ug RNA. immunoSEQ multiplex PCR amplified TCR beta CDR3 across 54 Vbeta, 13 Jbeta. TCRdb re-analysed the immunoSEQ multiplex PCR reads in MiXCR, keeping a single row per CDR3 protein. The table has over 150,000 distinct CDR3 sequences, around 95% seen once.

The receptor was isolated from a human donor with Susac syndrome. The specimen sequenced was CD4+ T cells from PBMCs. The rearrangement links TRBV29-1 to TRBJ2-5; weak D call: TRBD1 (5 bases). For the CDR3, the DNA is TGCAGCGTTGACAGGGCGTTCGAGACCCAGTACTTC. Its protein product is CSVDRAFETQYF.